These T cell receptor beta chains were read from a single sample in a study of tumor-infiltrating lymphocytes in primary liver carcinoma. TCRdb reprocessed the multiplex PCR reads via MiXCR and lists one record per CDR3 protein. This sample has over 250,000 distinct CDR3 sequences; about 50% occur once, and the top ten carry over 15%. Sequenced material: peripheral blood. The source of these receptors is a woman in her twenties or thirties with primary liver carcinoma and hepatitis B virus infection. Both conserved end residues are part of each CDR3. Fields, in order: V gene, D gene, J gene, CDR3 protein. A D gene is named only where the DNA matches it firmly.

>TRBV4-3|TRBD1|TRBJ1-3
CASSRGQAVSGNTIYF
>TRBV28|NA|TRBJ2-1
CASYADGEIWNEQFF
>TRBV6-1|TRBD1|TRBJ1-6
CASKGQGYQPLHF
>TRBV6-2/TRBV6-3|TRBD1|TRBJ1-1
CASRPQGAGNTEAFF
>TRBV6-2/TRBV6-3|NA|TRBJ1-1
CASVDKGTISEAFF
>TRBV7-6|TRBD1|TRBJ2-7
CASSPSQGWAYEQYF
>TRBV11-2|NA|TRBJ2-5
CASSRWAKETQYF
>TRBV6-1|NA|TRBJ1-1
CANTLMRGMAFF
>TRBV6-2/TRBV6-3|NA|TRBJ2-7
CASSHSGVSTYEQYF
>TRBV7-8|NA|TRBJ2-5
CASSLISPGAQYF
>TRBV29-1|TRBD1|TRBJ1-4
CSVEGTGKDEKLFF
>TRBV12-3/TRBV12-4|TRBD2|TRBJ2-4
CASTLGGDFQYF
>TRBV12-3/TRBV12-4|NA|TRBJ1-1
CASSRTGDTEAFF
>TRBV11-1|NA|TRBJ2-3
CASSLSGDTHYF
>TRBV11-2|NA|TRBJ1-1
CASSSSRCDIEAFF
>TRBV5-4|NA|TRBJ2-7
CASSTRGSSYEQYF
>TRBV7-9|TRBD2|TRBJ2-1
CASSFSGRDYNEQFF
>TRBV7-8|TRBD1|TRBJ2-5
CASSCLDRGPVKTQYF
>TRBV11-3|TRBD1|TRBJ2-1
CANSSQGASYNEQFF
>TRBV11-2|TRBD2|TRBJ2-7
CASTALSTSGSYEQYF
>TRBV10-2|NA|TRBJ2-7
CASRRTTNSYEQYF
>TRBV6-1|NA|TRBJ2-5
CATSEALLGGQETQYF
>TRBV5-4|NA|TRBJ2-1
CASSFGCGEQFF
>TRBV6-5|NA|TRBJ1-2
CASSYGGDRYYTF
>TRBV14|TRBD2|TRBJ2-1
CTSTRGLAGYNEQLF
>TRBV6-1|NA|TRBJ1-5
CASSEASQNSNQPRHF
>TRBV5-1|TRBD1|TRBJ2-7
CASSFEGQSREQYF
>TRBV5-6|NA|TRBJ2-6
CASSLVGLNPSSGANVLTF
>TRBV11-2|TRBD1|TRBJ2-5
CASSPPPMTGVGETQYF
>TRBV11-2|NA|TRBJ2-7
CASAPAVVLSYEQYF
>TRBV5-5|TRBD1|TRBJ2-7
CASRNRDRGFSSYEQHF
>TRBV6-5|NA|TRBJ2-7
CASSAGTSLYEQYF
>TRBV10-2|TRBD2|TRBJ2-1
CASLKRDSYNEQFF
>TRBV30|TRBD2|TRBJ2-1
CAWSRDSGRWNEQFF
>TRBV6-1|TRBD1|TRBJ1-1
CASSERTGANTEAFF
>TRBV12-3/TRBV12-4|NA|TRBJ2-2
CASSILTIGELFF
>TRBV12-3/TRBV12-4|TRBD2|TRBJ2-1
CASTRGGLASEQFF
>TRBV11-2|NA|TRBJ2-5
CASSLGRDFTF
>TRBV7-9|NA|TRBJ1-2
CASSFRDGLHGYTF
>TRBV12-3/TRBV12-4|TRBD1|TRBJ2-7
CASSYRGYYEQYF
>TRBV29-1|NA|TRBJ1-2
CSVGRDGGNYGYTF
>TRBV11-2|NA|TRBJ1-3
CASRGAGSSGNTIYF
>TRBV5-4|NA|TRBJ1-1
CASNLQQDPNTEAFF
>TRBV12-3/TRBV12-4|NA|TRBJ2-7
CAGSSQEGRYEQYF
>TRBV10-3|NA|TRBJ1-2
CAISEFAGNYGHTF
>TRBV7-8|TRBD1|TRBJ2-2
CASSWDRGSTGELFF
>TRBV12-3/TRBV12-4|NA|TRBJ1-2
CASSLGSEFYGYTF
>TRBV6-5|TRBD2|TRBJ2-5
CASSSRAGGQETQYF
>TRBV7-9|NA|TRBJ2-7
CASSSAGARAYEQYF
>TRBV6-6|TRBD1|TRBJ2-5
CASSGQGPPEETQYF
>TRBV6-1|TRBD2|TRBJ2-7
CAGSETSGLYEQYF